The text below deals with one T cell receptor beta chain. Read data end 3 residues before the CDR3 end; the end is taken from the germline J gene. Each participant carried one incident cervical HPV16 infection only. The data were taken from a study of T cells in women clearing cervical HPV infection. The J segment lost 4 bases and the V segment lost 5 bases, leaving 9 bases of the junction unmatched. Looked up from germline, CDR1 is SGHTA and CDR2 is FQGNSA. The CDR3 runs 15 residues. Measured with immunoSEQ multiplex PCR; TCRdb has only the in-frame clones, and not every one. The sample holds 20,000 to 25,000 clones.

The chain is built from TRBV7-2 and TRBJ2-5; 8 bases align to TRBD2. The receptor was derived from a woman aged 18-70 years with a cervical HPV16 infection that either progressed to CIN3+ or cleared (not recorded which). Source material: blood buffy coat. CDR3 in amino acids: CASSREGYQRETQYF. The sequenced CDR3 bases are TGTGCCAGCAGCCGGGAGGGGTATCAGAGAGAGACC.